These T cell receptor beta chains were read from a single sample in a study of human T cells and chemical hapten exposure. TCRdb independently ran MiXCR on the RACE reads; one entry per CDR3 protein. The table has tens of thousands of distinct CDR3 sequences, over 9.5% seen once. The specimen was whole blood, collected in connection with sensitization to the hapten diphenylcyclopropenone (DPC). The receptors were sampled from a man in his forties or fifties with alopecia areata. Some clones in this sample may be carry-over from other donors' samples. Each CDR3 is given with its conserved first and last residue. A D gene is named only where the DNA matches it firmly. Rows give clone size only sometimes, using once, few, many, or a class for an expanded clone.

clone_size j_call d_call v_call cdr3_nt cdr3_aa
few TRBJ1-5 - TRBV29-1 TGCAGCGTTAGGCAGGCGGGGCAGCCCCAGCATTTT CSVRQAGQPQHF
many TRBJ1-4 - TRBV4-3 TGCGCCAGCAGCCAAATGGATAATGAAAAACTGTTTTTT CASSQMDNEKLFF
few TRBJ2-1 TRBD2 TRBV2 TGTGCCAGCATTGTAGCGGGAGTTTTGGATGAGCAGTTCTTC CASIVAGVLDEQFF
- TRBJ2-1 TRBD1 TRBV19 TGTGCCAGTAGAAGGAGAGGACAGGGGTACAATGAGCAGTTCTTC CASRRRGQGYNEQFF
- TRBJ2-3 - TRBV28 TGTGCCAGCAGTTCAACCGGGTCTTCCCCAGATACGCAGTATTTT CASSSTGSSPDTQYF
few TRBJ2-2 TRBD1 TRBV20-1 TGCAGTGCTCCCCTCACAGGGGGCAGGGACACCGGGGAGCTGTTTTTT CSAPLTGGRDTGELFF
medium-sized TRBJ2-3 TRBD2 TRBV6-5 TGTGCCAGCAGTTCGATTGGTAGCGGGGGAAAAGGCACAGATACGCAGTATTTT CASSSIGSGGKGTDTQYF
- TRBJ2-1 TRBD1 TRBV7-9 TGTGCCAGCAGCATAGGACAGGGGGCCTACAATGAGCAGTTCTTC CASSIGQGAYNEQFF
many TRBJ2-3 TRBD2 TRBV7-3 TGTGCCAGCAGCTCCGGAGGCGGGAGGTCAGATACGCAGTATTTT CASSSGGGRSDTQYF
- TRBJ1-5 TRBD1 TRBV18 TGTGCCAGCTCCTCCTCTGACAGGGGCGCCAATCAGCCCCAGCATTTT CASSSSDRGANQPQHF
- TRBJ2-3 - TRBV10-3 TGTGCCATCAGTGAGTCGGTCGGCACAGATACGCAGTATTTT CAISESVGTDTQYF
few TRBJ1-5 TRBD1 TRBV6-2/TRBV6-3 TGTGCCAGCAGCGGACAGGAGGTGCCCAATCAGCCCCAGCATTTT CASSGQEVPNQPQHF
- TRBJ2-3 - TRBV18 TGTGCCAGCTCACCACTACTAGCCGCTAGCACAGATACGCAGTATTTT CASSPLLAASTDTQYF
- TRBJ2-1 - TRBV4-3 TGCGCCAGCAGCCTCATACAGGGCCCTACCGGCCTGGCCTACAATGAGCAGTTCTTC CASSLIQGPTGLAYNEQFF
many TRBJ2-5 TRBD2 TRBV7-8 TGTGCCAGCAGCGGGCGACTAGCGGGGATACAAGAGACCCAGTACTTC CASSGRLAGIQETQYF
many TRBJ1-4 - TRBV29-1 TGCAGCGTTGAAGATCCCGGCAGTACTAATGAAAAACTGTTTTTT CSVEDPGSTNEKLFF
few TRBJ2-3 - TRBV29-1 TGCAGCGTTGACGCGGCTAGCACAGATACGCAGTATTTT CSVDAASTDTQYF
- TRBJ2-1 - TRBV7-2 TGTGCCAGCAGCTTAGGGCGTTACGAGGGTGGTGAGCAGTTCTTC CASSLGRYEGGEQFF
- TRBJ2-1 - TRBV13 TGTGCCAGCAGCTCACCTCTAGGGGTTGAGCAGTTCTTC CASSSPLGVEQFF
many TRBJ1-1 - TRBV20-1 TGCAGTGCTAGGCTCTCGGGGACTGAAGCTTTCTTT CSARLSGTEAFF
- TRBJ2-3 - TRBV5-1 TGCGCCAGCAGCTCCGCCCCGTACACAGATACGCAGTATTTT CASSSAPYTDTQYF
few TRBJ1-1 TRBD1 TRBV2 TGTGCCAGCAGTGAATGGTGGGACAGCAACACTGAAGCTTTCTTT CASSEWWDSNTEAFF
few TRBJ2-1 - TRBV7-9 TGTGCCAGCAGCCTGCGAGTAGCGGAAGACAATGAGCAGTTCTTC CASSLRVAEDNEQFF
few TRBJ2-1 TRBD2 TRBV20-1 TGCAGTGCTCTACCTAGCGGGAGAATCTGCAATGAGCAGTTCTTC CSALPSGRICNEQFF
once TRBJ2-1 - TRBV9 TGTGCCAGCAGTGACTTCAATGAGCAGTTCTTC CASSDFNEQFF
few TRBJ2-3 TRBD2 TRBV4-3 TGCGCCAGCAGCCAAGGAAGCGGGAGGGCGACAGATACGCAGTATTTT CASSQGSGRATDTQYF
many TRBJ1-5 TRBD1 TRBV20-1 TGCAGTGCTAGAGATAGGCGGACAGGGGGCATAGGCAATCAGCCCCAGCATTTT CSARDRRTGGIGNQPQHF
few TRBJ1-1 - TRBV4-3 TGCGCCAGCAGCCAAGATCCGGCAGGGAACACTGAAGCTTTCTTT CASSQDPAGNTEAFF
few TRBJ1-2 - TRBV6-5 TGTGCCAGCAGTTCCCCTTCGAACGACGGACGAGCTAACTATGGCTACACCTTC CASSSPSNDGRANYGYTF
- TRBJ1-5 - TRBV30 TGTGCCTGGAGTAAGGGGGTTTCGAGCAATCAGCCCCAGCATTTT CAWSKGVSSNQPQHF
- TRBJ2-1 TRBD2 TRBV28 TGTGCCAGCAGCCCAATAGCGGGAGGCCTCTGGGGGAATGAGCAGTTCTTC CASSPIAGGLWGNEQFF
- TRBJ2-3 - TRBV7-8 TGTGCCAGCAGCTTACTCGACGGGGCTACAGATACGCAGTATTTT CASSLLDGATDTQYF
- TRBJ2-7 TRBD1 TRBV7-2 TGTGCCAGCAGCTTAGTACAGGGGATCAACGAGCAGTACTTC CASSLVQGINEQYF
- TRBJ1-4 TRBD1 TRBV29-1 TGCAGCGTTGCCGGGACAGGGGGTGAAAAACTGTTTTTT CSVAGTGGEKLFF
few TRBJ1-6 TRBD1 TRBV5-1 TGCGCCAGCTCCGGGACAGCCGATTCACCCCTCCACTTT CASSGTADSPLHF
- TRBJ2-5 TRBD2 TRBV6-5 TGTGCCAGCAGTTACTCACGGACTAGCGGGAGGGAGACCCAGTACTTC CASSYSRTSGRETQYF
- TRBJ1-2 - TRBV4-3 TGCGCCAGCAGCCAAGGGCTCTTCCGATCCTCTGAAGATGGCTACACCTTC CASSQGLFRSSEDGYTF
many TRBJ1-1 - TRBV20-1 TGCAGTGCCTTCAGGGACCGGAACACTGAAGCTTTCTTT CSAFRDRNTEAFF
few TRBJ2-7 - TRBV7-9 TGTGCCAGCAGCTGGCAGGGCGAGCAGTACTTC CASSWQGEQYF
- TRBJ2-3 TRBD2 TRBV6-5 TGTGCCAGCAGTTACCTACTAGCGGGAGGCACAGATACGCAGTATTTT CASSYLLAGGTDTQYF
few TRBJ2-1 - TRBV4-2 TGTGCCAGCAGCCAAGTAGATAGCGGACACAATGAGCAGTTCTTC CASSQVDSGHNEQFF
- TRBJ1-1 - TRBV7-9 TGTGCCAGCAGCTGGGGGGGCACTGAAGCTTTCTTT CASSWGGTEAFF
few TRBJ2-3 - TRBV11-2 TGTGCCAGCAGCTTTAAGACTATCACAGATACGCAGTATTTT CASSFKTITDTQYF
few TRBJ1-4 - TRBV9 TGTGCCAGCAGTCATAAGGATCCGGGGGTTGTGAATGAAAAACTGTTTTTT CASSHKDPGVVNEKLFF
few TRBJ2-7 - TRBV28 TGTGCCAGCAGAAATTCTGACGCCTACGAGCAGTACTTC CASRNSDAYEQYF
- TRBJ2-2 TRBD1 TRBV5-1 TGCGCCAGCAGCTTGAGACAGGGCTACACCGGGGAGCTGTTTTTT CASSLRQGYTGELFF
- TRBJ2-5 TRBD2 TRBV19 TGTGCCAGTAGTCCTCGCGGTAGCGGGAGGTCGTACCAAGAGACCCAGTACTTC CASSPRGSGRSYQETQYF
many TRBJ1-1 - TRBV7-9 TGTGCCAGCAGCTTAGCGCATCCAGAAGCTTTCTTT CASSLAHPEAFF
few TRBJ1-5 - TRBV15 TGTGCCACCAGCAGACCGGGACCATATCAGCCCCAGCATTTT CATSRPGPYQPQHF
few TRBJ2-1 - TRBV20-1 TGCAGTGCTAGAGGGGTGACTAGAATTGCCTACAATGAGCAGTTCTTC CSARGVTRIAYNEQFF
few TRBJ2-1 - TRBV9 TGTGCCAGCAGCGTAGCGGGAACATTTAATGAGCAGTTCTTC CASSVAGTFNEQFF
many TRBJ1-2 - TRBV19 TGTGCCAGTAGTATGAGTGGAGGGGGTGATGGCTACACCTTC CASSMSGGGDGYTF
- TRBJ2-2 TRBD2 TRBV27 TGTGCCAGCAGTTTTCTAGCGGGAGGCGGGACCACCGGGGAGCTGTTTTTT CASSFLAGGGTTGELFF
many TRBJ2-1 - TRBV20-1 TGCAGTGCTCCTATCGTCGGTGAGCAGTTCTTC CSAPIVGEQFF
many TRBJ2-3 TRBD2 TRBV29-1 TGCAGCGCTGCGGCTAGCGGGGGCACAGATACGCAGTATTTT CSAAASGGTDTQYF
many TRBJ2-1 - TRBV24-1 TGTGCCACCGCGCCCAGGGGCAGTTACAATGAGCAGTTCTTC CATAPRGSYNEQFF
- TRBJ2-7 TRBD2 TRBV6-5 TGTGCCAGCAGTTACACTCAACTAGCGGGAGCGGGGGGTGAGCAGTACTTC CASSYTQLAGAGGEQYF
- TRBJ2-3 - TRBV9 TGTGCCAGCAGCGTCGGTCGAACCTTCACAGATACGCAGTATTTT CASSVGRTFTDTQYF
many TRBJ1-1 TRBD1 TRBV4-1 TGCGCCAGCAGGGATACCGGGACAGGGGGGGTGAACACTGAAGCTTTCTTT CASRDTGTGGVNTEAFF